Below are 4 T cell receptor beta chains sequenced from a single sample in a study of blood T cell repertoires in COVID-19. Using immunoSEQ multiplex PCR, the repertoire was profiled, and TCRdb retains in-frame clones only, with some absent. The sample lists hundreds of thousands of clones; more than 80% were seen once. Sequenced input: peripheral blood. These receptors all come from a woman aged 25 to 39 with active or convalescent COVID-19.

This clone has only one observation. The chain employs TRBV5-1 and TRBJ2-1; tentatively, D is TRBD1 (6 bases). The CDR3 consists of 14 residues. The V gene's germline CDR1 is SGHRS and CDR2 YFSETQ. Trimming left V 0 bases short and J 5 bases short, with 9 bases between. CDR3 sequence (DNA): TGCGCCAGCAGCTTGGGGACAGAAGACAATGAGCAGTTCTTC. Its translation: CASSLGTEDNEQFF.

V and J are TRBV30 and TRBJ2-5, with D perhaps matching TRBD2 (6 bases). Between the trimmed V and J ends, which lost 3 bases and 1 base, there was a span of 15 bases. The CDR3 is made up of 15 amino acids. CDR1 and CDR2 (germline): GTSNPN, SVGIG (reference sequence). The CDR3 reads CAWRHGRSSQETQYF. The CDR3 DNA is TGTGCCTGGAGGCACGGGAGAAGCTCCCAAGAGACCCAGTACTTC. Full variable domain (rest looked up from reference TRBV30 and TRBJ2-5): SQTIHQWPATLVQPVGSPLSLECTVEGTSNPNLYWYRQAAGRGLQLLFYSVGIGQISSEVPQNLSASRPQDRQFILSSKKLLLSDSGFYLCAWRHGRSSQETQYFGPGTRLLVL.

This clone has just one count. The chain employs TRBV6-6 and TRBJ1-1; possibly TRBD1 for D (5 bases). Germline V gene sequence: CDR1 MNHNY, CDR2 SVGAGI (reference sequence). The CDR3 is 15 residues long. V lost 5 bases to trimming and J lost 8 bases, with 21 bases between them. The CDR3 DNA sequence: TGTGCCAGCAGTGTCTTTGCCATTGGGGCGGGGGAAGCTTTCTTT. It specifies CASSVFAIGAGEAFF.

V usage is TRBV2 and J usage is TRBJ2-1; TRBD2 agrees at 7 bases. J gave up 3 bases and V 5 bases, and 10 bases lay outside the gene matches. CDR3 length: 16 amino acids. Germline CDR1 reads SNHLY; CDR2 reads FYNNEI. DNA for the CDR3: TGTGCCAGCAGTAACGGTTTGGCGGGGGACTACAATGAGCAGTTCTTC. Amino acids: CASSNGLAGDYNEQFF.